This passage covers 29 T cell receptor beta chains from one sample sequenced in a study of chemoradiotherapy in HPV16-positive cancers. Measured with immunoSEQ multiplex PCR; TCRdb has only the in-frame clones, and not every one. This repertoire shows about 5,900 clones, roughly three quarters found once; its top ten account for more than 6%. Sequenced here: tumor tissue, sampled from a patient who underwent chemoradiotherapy. The receptors here all came from a human donor with HPV-associated anogenital cancer.

This sequence joins TRBV9 and TRBJ1-5, with TRBD1 matching 7 bases. Per germline, CDR1 SGDLS and CDR2 YYNGEE. This CDR3 has 15 amino acids. The trim removed 3 bases at V and 3 bases at J, leaving 6 bases unmatched. CDR3 sequence: CASSGGGQYNQPQHF. CDR3 nucleotides: TGTGCCAGCAGCGGAGGGGGACAGTACAATCAGCCCCAGCATTTT.

This clone was picked up one time. V gene TRBV7-9 combines with J gene TRBJ1-6, with unresolved D. The germline gives CDR1 SEHNR, CDR2 FQNEAQ (reference sequence). Trimming pared 0 bases from V and 2 bases from J, leaving 5 bases between. CDR3 length equals 15 residues. The CDR3 sequence is CASSLALPYNSPLHF. CDR3 in DNA: TGTGCCAGCAGCTTAGCCCTGCCCTATAATTCACCCCTCCACTTT.

The chain recombines TRBV5-4 with TRBJ1-1; D is possibly TRBD1 (6 bases). The CDR3 has 14 residues. V lost 5 bases to trimming and J lost 2 bases, with 13 bases between them. CDR1 and CDR2 from the germline V gene are SGHNT and YYREEE (reference sequence). CDR3 region: CASSGPGQNTEAFF. DNA of the CDR3: TGTGCCAGCAGTGGCCCGGGACAAAACACTGAAGCTTTCTTT.

The genes are TRBV7-2 and TRBJ1-1; tentatively, D is TRBD1 (5 bases). The V gene lost 1 base and the J gene lost 10 bases, with 16 bases spanning the gap. The germline V gene has CDR1 SGHTA and CDR2 FQGNSA. CDR3 length: 14 amino acids. CDR3 sequence (DNA): TGTGCCAGCAGCTTAGTCGGGGGAGGCCAGACAGCTTTCTTT. Amino acid sequence: CASSLVGGGQTAFF.

The chain joins TRBV7-9 to TRBJ1-1, with D uncertain. CDR3 length equals 15 residues. The germline V and J ends were trimmed by 1 base and 0 bases, with 9 bases remaining between them. From germline, CDR1 is SEHNR and CDR2 FQNEAQ (reference sequence). In DNA form, the CDR3 reads TGTGCCAGCAGCTTAGTGGACGGCTTGAACACTGAAGCTTTCTTT. This gives the protein CASSLVDGLNTEAFF.

The rearrangement links TRBV21-1 to TRBJ1-3. TRBV21-1 is assigned pseudogene status. This CDR3 contains 15 residues. In DNA form, the CDR3 reads TGTGCCAGCAGCAAAGAGACGAGGGGTGGAAACACCATATATTTT. Amino acids: CASSKETRGGNTIYF.

The sample holds one count of this clone. V gene TRBV5-5 combines with J gene TRBJ2-5, with 10 bases that match TRBD1. In germline, CDR1 is SGHKS, CDR2 YYEKEE (reference sequence). The CDR3 is 14 residues long. Trimming cost V 3 bases and J 3 bases; bases outside gene matches: 2. CDR3 nucleotides: TGTGCCAGCAGCTCGACAGGGGGCGAAGAGACCCAGTACTTC. The encoded protein is CASSSTGGEETQYF.

The chain combines TRBV2 with TRBJ1-5, with 10 bases matching TRBD1. CDR1 is SNHLY, CDR2 FYNNEI, per germline. This CDR3 comprises 15 residues. J was trimmed by 3 bases and V by 4 bases; bases with no gene match: 3. CDR3 in DNA: TGTGCCAGCAGTGCGGACAGGGGGTTCAATCAGCCCCAGCATTTT. This codes for CASSADRGFNQPQHF.

The rearrangement links TRBV6-1 to TRBJ1-1; tentative D call: TRBD1 (6 bases). The germline CDR1 and CDR2 sequences are MNHNS and SASEGT. Between the trimmed V and J ends, which lost 8 bases and 0 bases, there was a span of 16 bases. There are 15 residues in the CDR3. In nucleotides, the CDR3 is TGTGCCAGCCTTGGTTGGAGGGACATGAACACTGAAGCTTTCTTT. Translation: CASLGWRDMNTEAFF.

This clone was detected only once. V usage is TRBV2 and J usage is TRBJ2-4; TRBD2 aligns across 10 bases. V was clipped by 5 bases and J by 13 bases; unmatched bases: 8. CDR3 length: 13 amino acids. The germline CDR1 and CDR2 sequences are SNHLY and FYNNEI. The CDR3 DNA is TGTGCCAGCAGTTCCGGACTAGCGGTTCCACAGTACTTC. This translates into CASSSGLAVPQYF.

The rearrangement uses TRBV10-3 and TRBJ2-2; D is undetermined. This CDR3 has 13 residues. The V end lost 3 bases, the J end lost 1 base, and 3 bases lay between the germline ends. In germline, CDR1 is ENHRY, CDR2 SYGVKD. CDR3 amino acids: CAISERNTGELFF. The CDR3 nucleotides read TGTGCCATCAGTGAAAGGAACACCGGGGAGCTGTTTTTT.

The chain joins TRBV10-2 to TRBJ1-1; D gene ambiguous. From germline, CDR1 is WSHSY and CDR2 SAAADI. This CDR3 region has 16 residues. Trimming took off 3 bases at V and 1 base at J, with 15 bases between the two ends. CDR3 bases: TGCGCCAGCAGTGAATCCCCCAGGTGGTGGAACACTGAAGCTTTCTTT. This codes for CASSESPRWWNTEAFF.

V usage is TRBV27 and J usage is TRBJ1-4; 8 bases are a match to TRBD1. V shed 5 bases, J shed 10 bases, and the junction held 3 bases outside the gene matches. In germline, CDR1 is MNHEY, CDR2 SMNVEV (reference sequence). CDR3 size: 12 residues. The CDR3 nucleotides read TGTGCCAGCAGTCTCACAGGGGGAAAACTGTTTTTT. As protein: CASSLTGGKLFF.

The chain carries TRBV28 and TRBJ2-7; 10 bases align to TRBD1. From germline, CDR1 is MDHEN and CDR2 SYDVKM. The CDR3 totals 16 residues. V gave up 2 bases and J gave up 4 bases; unmatched junction bases: 8. CDR3 DNA: TGTGCCAGCAGTTTAAGATCGGGACAGGGGCGGTACGAGCAGTACTTC. Translated, it gives CASSLRSGQGRYEQYF. Filled out from reference TRBV28 and TRBJ2-7, the complete variable domain reads DVKVTQSSRYLVKRTGEKVFLECVQDMDHENMFWYRQDPGLGLRLIYFSYDVKMKEKGDIPEGYSVSREKKERFSLILESASTNQTSMYLCASSLRSGQGRYEQYFGPGTRLTVT.

The gene calls are TRBV11-3 and TRBJ1-1; D gene ambiguous. This CDR3 is 13 amino acids long. V lost 1 base and J lost 5, with 8 bases in between. Germline CDR1 and CDR2: SGHNT and YENEEA. The chain's CDR3 is CASSLAERTEAFF. The CDR3 DNA is TGTGCCAGCAGCTTAGCGGAGAGGACTGAAGCTTTCTTT.

A single count supports this clone. V is TRBV19 and J is TRBJ2-1; D is uncertain. Trimming took 9 bases from V and 0 from J, leaving 18 bases between them. Germline values: CDR1 LNHDA, CDR2 SQIVND (reference sequence). This CDR3 contains 16 residues. The CDR3 reads CASSPRLFTSYNEQFF. As DNA, the CDR3 is TGTGCCAGCTCCCCTAGACTCTTTACCTCCTACAATGAGCAGTTCTTC.

This clone came up once. In DNA form, the CDR3 reads TGTGCCAGCAGCTCCTACAAGGGGTCCAGCGGGGCCCGAGATACGCAGTATTTT. This sequence encodes CASSSYKGSSGARDTQYF. The rearrangement uses TRBV5-5 and TRBJ2-3, with 7 bases that match TRBD2. The CDR3 contains 18 residues. Losses at the gene ends were 3 bases for V and 5 bases for J; bases not matched to a gene: 18. Germline V gene data show CDR1 as SGHKS and CDR2 as YYEKEE (reference sequence).

This rearrangement joins TRBV6-1 to TRBJ2-5; D is unclear. This CDR3 has 15 residues. The V end lost 6 bases, the J end lost 3 bases, and 17 bases lay between the germline ends. Germline CDR1 is MNHNS and CDR2 is SASEGT. In nucleotides, the CDR3 is TGTGCCAGCAGGCACGGACCGAACGAGGAAGAGACCCAGTACTTC. Translation gives CASRHGPNEEETQYF.

The chain couples TRBV7-9 to TRBJ2-2; D not certain. Germline V gene data show CDR1 as SEHNR and CDR2 as FQNEAQ (reference sequence). V lost 1 base and J 3 bases, leaving 9 bases between the germline ends. This CDR3 is built from 15 residues. CDR3 bases: TGTGCCAGCAGCTTAGAACAGATCCACACCGGGGAGCTGTTTTTT. Protein product: CASSLEQIHTGELFF.

The chain joins TRBV19 to TRBJ1-1; D ambiguous. Germline V gives CDR1 LNHDA, CDR2 SQIVND (reference sequence). CDR3 size: 14 residues. V dropped 1 base and J dropped 10 bases, with 16 bases sitting between them. The CDR3 is CASSIGASRLGAFF. CDR3 bases: TGTGCCAGTAGTATAGGTGCGTCGCGGCTCGGAGCTTTCTTT.

This clone came up a few times. V is TRBV7-2 and J is TRBJ1-1, with 7 bases aligning to TRBD1. CDR1 is SGHTA and CDR2 is FQGNSA in the germline V gene. This CDR3 comprises 18 residues. Trimming cost V 1 base and J 8 bases; bases outside gene matches: 19. The CDR3 bases are TGTGCCAGCAGCTTAGAGGACAGGTACGCGGTGCCAATGGGAGAAGCTTTCTTT. This gives the protein CASSLEDRYAVPMGEAFF.

The V and J genes are TRBV6-6 and TRBJ2-2; 9 bases are a match to TRBD1. The CDR3 has 15 residues. Germline V CDR1 and CDR2: MNHNY, SVGAGI (reference sequence). With V trimmed by 5 bases and J by 6 bases, 7 bases remained unmatched. CDR3 amino acids: CASSKGTGIAGELFF. DNA of the CDR3: TGTGCCAGCAGTAAAGGGACAGGGATTGCCGGGGAGCTGTTTTTT.

This sequence joins TRBV18 and TRBJ2-7; the D gene is possibly TRBD2 (5 bases). The CDR3 loop spans 14 amino acids. The germline V gene has CDR1 KGHSH and CDR2 LQKENI. V lost 2 bases to trimming and J lost 5 bases, with 13 bases between them. CDR3 sequence reads: CASSPFGVGDEQYF. The CDR3 DNA sequence: TGTGCCAGCTCACCATTCGGGGTGGGCGACGAGCAGTACTTC.

This chain uses TRBV6-5 with TRBJ1-2, with TRBD1 as a possible D gene (5 bases). CDR1 is MNHEY and CDR2 is SVGAGI in the germline V gene. Trimming took 6 bases from V and 2 from J, leaving 16 bases between them. The CDR3 consists of 15 residues. In DNA form, the CDR3 reads TGTGCCAGCAGATCAGGGTCCGCCGCCAACTATGGCTACACCTTC. Translated: CASRSGSAANYGYTF.

V is TRBV9 and J is TRBJ1-1, with D perhaps matching TRBD1 (6 bases). V gave up 3 bases and J gave up 1 base, with 13 bases separating them. The germline V gene encodes CDR1 SGDLS and CDR2 YYNGEE. The CDR3 contains 15 residues. The DNA of the CDR3 is TGTGCCAGCAGCGCCGTGGACAGCCCGAACACTGAAGCTTTCTTT. Its translation: CASSAVDSPNTEAFF.

Details on this clone: This sample also contains other DNA sequences that code for the same CDR3. V gene TRBV6-6 combines with J gene TRBJ1-2; 7 bases match TRBD1. The CDR3 runs to 12 residues. Trimming at V came to 6 bases and at J to 8 bases, leaving 6 bases not matched to a gene. CDR1 is MNHNY, CDR2 SVGAGI, per germline (reference sequence). The CDR3 DNA is TGTGCCAGCAGCCCCCAGGGGGAAGGCTACACCTTC. Its translation: CASSPQGEGYTF.

This clone was observed a single time. The rearrangement uses TRBV7-3 and TRBJ2-5; tentative D call: TRBD2 (6 bases). Germline CDR1 SGHTA, CDR2 FQGTGA. The CDR3 has 15 residues. The germline V and J ends were trimmed by 1 base and 0 bases, with 9 bases remaining between them. CDR3 loop: CASSLNSGDQETQYF. CDR3 in DNA: TGTGCCAGCAGCTTAAATAGCGGTGACCAAGAGACCCAGTACTTC.

The chain recombines TRBV5-5 with TRBJ2-2; D not certain. Trimming took 2 bases from V and 1 from J, leaving 6 bases between them. This CDR3 has 14 residues. Germline V lookup: CDR1 SGHKS, CDR2 YYEKEE (reference sequence). CDR3 residues: CASSFGQNTGELFF. The CDR3 DNA sequence: TGTGCCAGCAGCTTTGGCCAGAACACCGGGGAGCTGTTTTTT.

The V call is TRBV7-9, the J call TRBJ2-3; D is ambiguous. The CDR3 runs to 13 residues. Trimming removed 0 bases at V and 4 bases at J, with 5 bases between. Per the germline V gene, CDR1 is SEHNR and CDR2 is FQNEAQ (reference sequence). CDR3 in DNA: TGTGCCAGCAGCTTAGCGGGCCCAGATACGCAGTATTTT. This codes for CASSLAGPDTQYF.